The sequence of this T cell receptor (beta chain) was determined in a study of tissue T cells after allogeneic stem cell transplantation. The overall study: Steroid-refractory graft-versus-host disease after allogeneic hematopoietic cell transplant qualified adults for prospective research-autopsy enrollment. Where cell numbers permitted, CD3+ T cells were sorted from preserved blood and marrow. Study-level findings and limits: Shared clones across patients were few; motif clustering revealed tissue-specific shared signatures.

Concerning this clone itself: Its antigen is as yet unknown.

Clones were read by immunoSEQ multiplex PCR, and TCRdb kept only the in-frame ones, dropping some. The sample holds 26,000 or so clones, around 90% seen once. The CDR3 spans 15 residues. The V and J ends lost 3 bases and 6 bases, in that order; junction bases with no gene match: 6. Germline-derived CDR1 and CDR2 are SGHTA and FQGNSA. This specimen was blood, taken before transplantation. This receptor was taken from a male donor older than 55 who later had graft-versus-host disease after an allogeneic stem cell transplant. The rearrangement uses TRBV7-2 and TRBJ2-4, with TRBD2 identical over 9 bases. The DNA of the CDR3 is TGTGCCAGCAGCTTGGGACTAGCTCGGGTAAACATTCAGTACTTC. Its translation: CASSLGLARVNIQYF.